This TCR beta chain comes out of a study of radiation and T cells in renal cell carcinoma. As for this clone: Its antigen is unidentified.

Noted time point: blood 2 weeks post-SBRT. This sample's treatment: 15 Gy SBRT to primary tumor, nephrectomy 4 weeks later. Clear cell pathology was present in this patient's renal cell carcinoma. The CDR3 spans 13 residues. Trimming took 2 bases from V and 5 from J, leaving 9 bases between them. CDR1 is LNHDA, CDR2 SQIVND, per germline (reference sequence). General study results and limits: Top tumor clonotypes rose in blood 2 weeks post-radiation, then contracted.

Assay: immunoSEQ multiplex PCR; the TCRdb copy retains only in-frame clones and omits some. The table has roughly 120,000 clones, approximately 80% seen once; the top ten hold 1.5% to 2%. The V gene is TRBV19, the J gene TRBJ1-2; TRBD1 is a possible D gene (6 bases). This sequence was found in an older woman with renal cell carcinoma. This specimen was blood, taken from a patient whose treatment included radiotherapy and nephrectomy. CDR3 nucleotides: TGTGCCAGTAGTATACCAGGGGAGTATGGCTACACCTTC. It codes for CASSIPGEYGYTF.